This T cell receptor (beta chain) was identified during a study of cytomegalovirus exposure and HLA in healthy donors. This clone was seen a few times. The antigen is not known. The PCR ran on 60 Vbeta and 13 Jbeta primers. Measured with immunoSEQ multiplex PCR; TCRdb has only the in-frame clones, and not every one. Of 150,000 to 200,000 clones in the sample, 77% are singletons; the top ten hold approximately 1.6%. Findings and limits, study-wide: Usually a TCR sequence was rare, but some public TCRs were found in many donors.

The CDR3 is made up of 14 amino acids. CDR1 and CDR2 (germline): SGHDT, YYEEEE. V lost 0 bases and J lost 5, with 11 bases in between. The sequence was collected from a woman under 40 in good health and CMV-seronegative. The sequenced sample was PBMCs. This sequence joins TRBV5-6 and TRBJ1-2, with D perhaps matching TRBD1 (6 bases). The CDR3 DNA is TGTGCCAGCAGCTTGGGAACAGGGCGGTATGGCTACACCTTC. Protein sequence: CASSLGTGRYGYTF.